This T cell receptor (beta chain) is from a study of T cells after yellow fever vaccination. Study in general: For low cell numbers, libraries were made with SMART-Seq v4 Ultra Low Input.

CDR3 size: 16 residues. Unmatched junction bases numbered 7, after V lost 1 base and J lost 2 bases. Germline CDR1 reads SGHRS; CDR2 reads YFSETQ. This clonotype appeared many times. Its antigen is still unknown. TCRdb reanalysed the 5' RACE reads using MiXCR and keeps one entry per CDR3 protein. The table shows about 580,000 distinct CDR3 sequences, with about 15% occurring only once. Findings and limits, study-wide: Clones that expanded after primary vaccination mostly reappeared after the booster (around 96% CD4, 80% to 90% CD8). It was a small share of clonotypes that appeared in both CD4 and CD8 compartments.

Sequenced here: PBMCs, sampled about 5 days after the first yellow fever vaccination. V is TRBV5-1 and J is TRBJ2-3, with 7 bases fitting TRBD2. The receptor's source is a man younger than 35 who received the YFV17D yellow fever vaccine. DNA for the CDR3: TGCGCCAGCAGCTTGAGGGATAGCGGGTCCACAGATACGCAGTATTTT. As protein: CASSLRDSGSTDTQYF.